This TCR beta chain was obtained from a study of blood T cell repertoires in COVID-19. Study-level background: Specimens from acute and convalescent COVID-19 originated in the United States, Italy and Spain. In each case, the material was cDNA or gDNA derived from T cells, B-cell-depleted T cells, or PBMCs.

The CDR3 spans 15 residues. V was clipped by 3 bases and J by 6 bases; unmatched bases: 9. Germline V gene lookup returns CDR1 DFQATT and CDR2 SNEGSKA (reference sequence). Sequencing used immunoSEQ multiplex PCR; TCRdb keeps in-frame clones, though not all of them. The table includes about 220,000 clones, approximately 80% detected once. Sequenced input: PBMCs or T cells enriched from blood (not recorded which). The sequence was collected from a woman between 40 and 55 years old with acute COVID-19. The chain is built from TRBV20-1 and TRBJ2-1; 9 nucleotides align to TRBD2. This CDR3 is CSASSSGALVNEQFF. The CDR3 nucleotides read TGCAGTGCTAGTTCTAGCGGGGCGTTGGTCAATGAGCAGTTCTTC.